The rows below give T cell receptor beta chains drawn from one sample of a study of blood T cell repertoires in COVID-19. Profiled with immunoSEQ multiplex PCR; TCRdb holds only in-frame clones, not every one. There are approximately 300,000 clones in the sample; 89% occur only once, and under 6.5% lies in the top ten. Specimen: peripheral blood. The receptors shown here come from a young man who had recovered from COVID-19. Each CDR3 is given with its conserved first and last residue. Fields, in order: clone size, D gene, J gene, V gene, CDR3 protein, CDR3 DNA. A D gene is named only where the DNA matches it firmly. Size tells how often a clone was seen (once, few, many) or the class of an expanded clone, and some rows leave it out.

abundance: NA; d_gene: TRBD2; j_gene: TRBJ2-1; v_gene: TRBV9; CDR3aa: CASSGGTTIPDEQFF; CDR3nt: TGTGCCAGCAGCGGGGGGACTACTATACCGGATGAGCAGTTCTTC
abundance: NA; d_gene: NA; j_gene: TRBJ1-1; v_gene: TRBV18; CDR3aa: CASSQAAGGNTEAFF; CDR3nt: TGTGCCAGCTCACAGGCTGCGGGGGGCAACACTGAAGCTTTCTTT
abundance: NA; d_gene: NA; j_gene: TRBJ1-5; v_gene: TRBV28; CDR3aa: CASSYWRSGQPQHF; CDR3nt: TGTGCCAGCAGTTACTGGAGGAGCGGTCAGCCCCAGCATTTT
abundance: NA; d_gene: NA; j_gene: TRBJ2-5; v_gene: TRBV21-1; CDR3aa: CASSRTRRGMGIQETQYF; CDR3nt: TGTGCCAGCAGCAGAACCCGGCGGGGTATGGGGATCCAAGAGACCCAGTACTTC
abundance: NA; d_gene: NA; j_gene: TRBJ2-1; v_gene: TRBV6-4; CDR3aa: CASSDSWQGNEQFF; CDR3nt: TGTGCCAGCAGTGACTCTTGGCAGGGCAATGAGCAGTTCTTC
abundance: once; d_gene: TRBD1; j_gene: TRBJ1-2; v_gene: TRBV3-1/TRBV3-2; CDR3aa: CASSQGTGGYYGYTF; CDR3nt: TGTGCCAGCAGCCAAGGGACAGGGGGCTACTATGGCTACACCTTC
abundance: NA; d_gene: NA; j_gene: TRBJ1-5; v_gene: TRBV6-2/TRBV6-3; CDR3aa: CASSPGGAWNQPQHF; CDR3nt: TGTGCCAGCAGCCCGGGTGGGGCTTGGAATCAGCCCCAGCATTTT
abundance: NA; d_gene: TRBD2; j_gene: TRBJ2-1; v_gene: TRBV4-1; CDR3aa: CATRDNPDWTSGNYNEQFF; CDR3nt: TGCGCCACCCGGGACAATCCGGACTGGACTAGCGGCAACTACAATGAGCAGTTCTTC
abundance: NA; d_gene: TRBD1; j_gene: TRBJ1-1; v_gene: TRBV27; CDR3aa: CASSSQTGLNTEAFF; CDR3nt: TGTGCCAGCAGTTCCCAGACAGGGCTGAACACTGAAGCTTTCTTT
abundance: NA; d_gene: NA; j_gene: TRBJ1-1; v_gene: TRBV4-2; CDR3aa: CASSQEGMNTEAFF; CDR3nt: TGTGCCAGCAGCCAAGAGGGCATGAACACTGAAGCTTTCTTT